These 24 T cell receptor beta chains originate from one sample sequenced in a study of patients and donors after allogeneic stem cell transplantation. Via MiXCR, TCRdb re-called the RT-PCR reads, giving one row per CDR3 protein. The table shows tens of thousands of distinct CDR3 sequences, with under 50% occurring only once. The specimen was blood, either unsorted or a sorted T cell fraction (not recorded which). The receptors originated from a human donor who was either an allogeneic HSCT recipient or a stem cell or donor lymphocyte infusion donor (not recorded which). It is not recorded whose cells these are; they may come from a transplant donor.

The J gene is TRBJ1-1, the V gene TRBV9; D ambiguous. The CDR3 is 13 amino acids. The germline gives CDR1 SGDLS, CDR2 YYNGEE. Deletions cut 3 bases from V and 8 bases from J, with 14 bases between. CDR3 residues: CASSALNRSEAFF. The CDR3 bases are TGTGCCAGCAGCGCTCTAAACAGATCCGAAGCTTTCTTT.

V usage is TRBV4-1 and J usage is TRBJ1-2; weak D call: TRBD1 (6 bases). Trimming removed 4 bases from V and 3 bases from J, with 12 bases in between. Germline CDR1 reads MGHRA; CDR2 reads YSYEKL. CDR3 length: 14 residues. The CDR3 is CASSPGRGDYGYTF. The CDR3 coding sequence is TGCGCCAGCAGCCCAGGGAGGGGGGACTATGGCTACACCTTC.

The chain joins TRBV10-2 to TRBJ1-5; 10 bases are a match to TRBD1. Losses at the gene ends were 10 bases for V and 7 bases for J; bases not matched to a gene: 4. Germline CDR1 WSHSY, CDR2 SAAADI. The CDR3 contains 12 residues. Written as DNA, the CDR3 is TGCGCCACCCGGACAGGGGGACAGCCCCAGCATTTT. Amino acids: CATRTGGQPQHF.

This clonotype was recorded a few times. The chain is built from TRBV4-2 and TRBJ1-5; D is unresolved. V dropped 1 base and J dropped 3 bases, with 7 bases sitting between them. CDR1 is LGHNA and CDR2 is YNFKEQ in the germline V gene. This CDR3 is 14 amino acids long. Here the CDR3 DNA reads TGTGCCAGCAGCCAAGCCGACAACAATCAGCCCCAGCATTTT. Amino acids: CASSQADNNQPQHF.

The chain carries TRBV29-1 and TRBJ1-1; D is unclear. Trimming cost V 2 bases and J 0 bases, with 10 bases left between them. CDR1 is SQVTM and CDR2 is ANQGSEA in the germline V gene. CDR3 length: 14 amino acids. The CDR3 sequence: CSVEKDTMNTEAFF. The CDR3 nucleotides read TGCAGCGTTGAAAAGGATACTATGAACACTGAAGCTTTCTTT.

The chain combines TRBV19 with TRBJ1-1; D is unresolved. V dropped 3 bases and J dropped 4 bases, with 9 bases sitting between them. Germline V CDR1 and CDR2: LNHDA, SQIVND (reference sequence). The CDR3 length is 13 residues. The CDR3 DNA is TGTGCCAGTAGTATGGAAGGGCGCACTGAAGCTTTCTTT. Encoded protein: CASSMEGRTEAFF.

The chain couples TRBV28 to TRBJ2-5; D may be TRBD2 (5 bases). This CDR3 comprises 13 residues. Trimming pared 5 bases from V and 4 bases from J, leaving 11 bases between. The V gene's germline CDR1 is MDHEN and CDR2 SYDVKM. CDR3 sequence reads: CASSPWRAETQYF. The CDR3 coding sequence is TGTGCCAGCAGTCCTTGGCGGGCAGAGACCCAGTACTTC.

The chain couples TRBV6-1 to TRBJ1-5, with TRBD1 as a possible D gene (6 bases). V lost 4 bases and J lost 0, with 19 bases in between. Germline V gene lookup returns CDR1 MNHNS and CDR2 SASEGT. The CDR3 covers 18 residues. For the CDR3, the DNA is TGTGCCAGCAGTGGGGCAGGGGCGACTACCTATAGCAATCAGCCCCAGCATTTT. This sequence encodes CASSGAGATTYSNQPQHF.

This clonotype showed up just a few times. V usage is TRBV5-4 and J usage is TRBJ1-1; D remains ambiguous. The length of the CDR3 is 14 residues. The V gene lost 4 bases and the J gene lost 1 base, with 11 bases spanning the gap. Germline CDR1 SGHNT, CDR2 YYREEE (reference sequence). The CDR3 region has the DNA TGTGCCAGCAGCCCGATAGAGAGGAACACTGAAGCTTTCTTT. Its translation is CASSPIERNTEAFF.

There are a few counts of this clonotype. The CDR3 region is CSAPGQGPEAFF. The CDR3 region has the DNA TGCAGTGCCCCGGGACAGGGGCCTGAAGCTTTCTTT. The chain combines TRBV20-1 with TRBJ1-1; 10 positions match TRBD1. Trimming took 6 bases from V and 6 from J; bases not matched to a gene: 4. Germline V gene sequence: CDR1 DFQATT, CDR2 SNEGSKA (reference sequence). The CDR3 loop spans 12 amino acids.

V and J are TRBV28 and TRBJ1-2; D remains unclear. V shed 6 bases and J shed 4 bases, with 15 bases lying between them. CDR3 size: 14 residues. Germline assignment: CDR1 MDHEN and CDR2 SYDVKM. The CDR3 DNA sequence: TGTGCCAGCAGATCCCCGCCCCTGGGCTATGGCTACACCTTC. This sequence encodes CASRSPPLGYGYTF.

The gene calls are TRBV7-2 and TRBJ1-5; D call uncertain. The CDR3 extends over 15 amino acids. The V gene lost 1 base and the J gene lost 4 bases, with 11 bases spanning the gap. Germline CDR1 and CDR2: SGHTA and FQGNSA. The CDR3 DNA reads TGTGCCAGCAGCTTAGGCGGACGGATAAATCAGCCCCAGCATTTT. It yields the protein CASSLGGRINQPQHF. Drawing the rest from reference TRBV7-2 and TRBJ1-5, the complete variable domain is GAGVSQSPSNKVTEKGKDVELRCDPISGHTALYWYRQSLGQGLEFLIYFQGNSAPDKSGLPSDRFSAERTGGSVSTLTIQRTQQEDSAVYLCASSLGGRINQPQHFGDGTRLSIL.

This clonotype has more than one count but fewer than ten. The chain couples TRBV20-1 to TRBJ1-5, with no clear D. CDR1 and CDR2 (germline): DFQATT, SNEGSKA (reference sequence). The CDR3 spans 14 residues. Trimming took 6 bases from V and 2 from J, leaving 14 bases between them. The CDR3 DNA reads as TGCAGTGCGGTCGACGTTTATGGCAATCAGCCCCAGCATTTT. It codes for CSAVDVYGNQPQHF.

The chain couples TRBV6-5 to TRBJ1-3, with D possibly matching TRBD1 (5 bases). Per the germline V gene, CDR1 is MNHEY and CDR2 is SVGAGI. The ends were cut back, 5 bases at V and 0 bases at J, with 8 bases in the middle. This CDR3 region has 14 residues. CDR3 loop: CASSGASSGNTIYF. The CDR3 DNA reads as TGTGCCAGCAGTGGGGCTTCCTCTGGAAACACCATATATTTT.

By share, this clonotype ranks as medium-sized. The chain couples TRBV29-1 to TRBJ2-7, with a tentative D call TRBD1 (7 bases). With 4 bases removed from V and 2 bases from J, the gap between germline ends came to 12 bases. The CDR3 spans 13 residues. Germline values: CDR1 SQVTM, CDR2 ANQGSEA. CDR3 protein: CSVGRGPAYEQYF. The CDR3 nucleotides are TGCAGCGTTGGGAGGGGGCCGGCCTACGAGCAGTACTTC.

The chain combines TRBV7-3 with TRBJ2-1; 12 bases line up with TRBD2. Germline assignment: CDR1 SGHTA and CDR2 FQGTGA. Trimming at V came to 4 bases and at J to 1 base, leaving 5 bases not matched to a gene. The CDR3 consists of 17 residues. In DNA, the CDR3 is TGTGCCAGCAGCTCCTCGGGACTAGCGGGTTCCTACAATGAGCAGTTCTTC. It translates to CASSSSGLAGSYNEQFF.

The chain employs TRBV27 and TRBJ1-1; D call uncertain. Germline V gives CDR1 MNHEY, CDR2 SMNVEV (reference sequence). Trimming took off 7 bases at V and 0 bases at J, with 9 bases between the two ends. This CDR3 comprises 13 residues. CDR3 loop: CASMLGVNTEAFF. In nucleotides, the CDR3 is TGTGCCAGCATGTTGGGAGTGAACACTGAAGCTTTCTTT.

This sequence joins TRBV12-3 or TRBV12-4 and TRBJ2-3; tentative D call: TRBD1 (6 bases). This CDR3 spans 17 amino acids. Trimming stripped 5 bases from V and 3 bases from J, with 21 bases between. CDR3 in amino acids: CASSPGWPGASTDTQYF. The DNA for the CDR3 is TGTGCCAGCAGTCCAGGGTGGCCAGGGGCTTCGACAGATACGCAGTATTTT.

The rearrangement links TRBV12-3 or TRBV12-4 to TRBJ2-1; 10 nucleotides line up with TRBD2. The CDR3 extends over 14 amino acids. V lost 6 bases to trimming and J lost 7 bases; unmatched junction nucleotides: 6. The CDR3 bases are TGTGCCAGCAGGCCTACTAGCGGGGTAAATGAGCAGTTCTTC. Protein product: CASRPTSGVNEQFF.

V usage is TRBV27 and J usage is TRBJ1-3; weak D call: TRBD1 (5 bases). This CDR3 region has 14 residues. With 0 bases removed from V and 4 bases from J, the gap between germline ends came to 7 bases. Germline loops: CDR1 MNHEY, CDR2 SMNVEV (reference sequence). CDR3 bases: TGTGCCAGCAGTTTATCTGACAGAGGAAACACCATATATTTT. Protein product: CASSLSDRGNTIYF.

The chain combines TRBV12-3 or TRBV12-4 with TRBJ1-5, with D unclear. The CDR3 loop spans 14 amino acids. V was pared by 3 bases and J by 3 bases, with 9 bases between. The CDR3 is CASSFGQFNQPQHF. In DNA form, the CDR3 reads TGTGCCAGCAGTTTTGGTCAGTTCAATCAGCCCCAGCATTTT.

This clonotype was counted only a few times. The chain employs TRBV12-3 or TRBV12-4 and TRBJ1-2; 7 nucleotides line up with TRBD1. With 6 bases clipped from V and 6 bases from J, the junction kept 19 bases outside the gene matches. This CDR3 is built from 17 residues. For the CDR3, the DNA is TGTGCCAGCAGCTGGACTATCTCGGGACAGAACAACGATGGCTACACCTTC. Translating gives CASSWTISGQNNDGYTF.

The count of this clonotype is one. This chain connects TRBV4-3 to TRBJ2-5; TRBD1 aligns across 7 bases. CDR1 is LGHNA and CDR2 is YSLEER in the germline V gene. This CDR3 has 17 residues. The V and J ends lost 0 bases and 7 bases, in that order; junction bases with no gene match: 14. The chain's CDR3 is CASSQDGPGQLSGTQYF. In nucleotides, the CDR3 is TGCGCCAGCAGCCAAGATGGGCCGGGACAGCTTTCAGGGACCCAGTACTTC.

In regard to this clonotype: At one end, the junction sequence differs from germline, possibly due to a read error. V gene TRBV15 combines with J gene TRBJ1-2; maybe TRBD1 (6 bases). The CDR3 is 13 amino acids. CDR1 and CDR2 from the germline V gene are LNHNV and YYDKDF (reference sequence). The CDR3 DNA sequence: TGTGCCACCAGCGGCACAGGGCACTATGTCTACACCTTC. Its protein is CATSGTGHYVYTF.